A selection of T cell receptor beta chains follows, all from one sample in a study of cytomegalovirus exposure and HLA in healthy donors. Assay: immunoSEQ multiplex PCR; the TCRdb copy retains only in-frame clones and omits some. Among over 100,000 clones listed, 79% were seen once. The sample was PBMCs. The receptors were gathered from a woman aged 18-29 years in good health and CMV-seropositive. Each CDR3 is given with its conserved first and last residue. The D gene is left open where the match is weak. Some rows mark clone size as missing; the rest say once, few, many or name a class of expanded clone.

TRBJ1-4 TRBV5-1 TRBD1 once CASSFEPGQGDNKLFF TGCGCCAGCAGCTTTGAGCCGGGACAGGGAGACAACAAACTGTTTTTT
TRBJ1-2 TRBV5-1 - - CGSSPGANYGYTF TGCGGCAGCAGCCCGGGGGCTAACTATGGCTACACCTTC
TRBJ1-2 TRBV10-3 - - CAITPGNYGYTF TGTGCCATCACTCCAGGGAACTATGGCTACACCTTC
TRBJ1-2 TRBV5-4 TRBD1 few CASSPPGGQGARGYTF TGTGCCAGCAGCCCCCCTGGGGGACAGGGGGCACGGGGCTACACCTTC
TRBJ2-3 TRBV7-9 - - CASSPQEGTQYF TGTGCCAGCAGCCCCCAGGAGGGAACGCAGTATTTT
TRBJ2-5 TRBV6-5 TRBD2 - CASTGLAEETQYF TGTGCCAGCACCGGACTAGCGGAAGAGACCCAGTACTTC
TRBJ2-7 TRBV6-1 TRBD2 - CASSGAIPGLAGGPDYEQYF TGTGCCAGCAGTGGCGCCATCCCGGGACTAGCGGGAGGGCCGGACTACGAGCAGTACTTC
TRBJ2-2 TRBV6-5 - - CASSYRGTGELFF TGTGCCAGCAGTTACCGGGGAACCGGGGAGCTGTTTTTT
TRBJ2-5 TRBV5-1 TRBD1 - CASSLDPGGGEKTQYF TGCGCCAGCAGCTTGGATCCAGGGGGCGGTGAGAAGACCCAGTACTTC
TRBJ2-3 TRBV2 TRBD2 - CASTGGRDRGLTQYF TGTGCCAGCACAGGAGGGAGGGACCGCGGACTTACGCAGTATTTT
TRBJ2-7 TRBV27 - - CASSLGAAYEQYF TGTGCCAGCAGTTTAGGGGCAGCATACGAGCAGTACTTC
TRBJ1-1 TRBV7-9 - few CASSFMQGMNTEAFF TGTGCCAGCAGCTTTATGCAGGGGATGAACACTGAAGCTTTCTTT
TRBJ2-7 TRBV5-1 TRBD1 - CASSLVTGGSYEQYF TGCGCCAGCAGCTTAGTGACAGGGGGCTCCTACGAGCAGTACTTC
TRBJ1-1 TRBV16 TRBD1 - CASSQYSIGRTGGFEAFF TGTGCCAGCAGCCAGTACTCCATAGGCCGGACAGGGGGCTTTGAAGCTTTCTTT
TRBJ2-1 TRBV6-1 TRBD2 few CASSERSGSMSYNEQFF TGTGCCAGCAGTGAACGGAGCGGGAGTATGTCCTACAATGAGCAGTTCTTC
TRBJ2-1 TRBV2 TRBD2 - CASSSGGSWGEQFF TGTGCCAGCAGTTCGGGCGGGAGTTGGGGTGAGCAGTTCTTC
TRBJ1-6 TRBV5-5 - - CASSLGQGGSPLHF TGTGCCAGCAGCTTGGGGCAGGGCGGTTCACCCCTCCACTTT
TRBJ2-7 TRBV25-1 - few CASSSTGPPTYEQYF TGTGCCAGCAGTTCTACAGGGCCCCCCACCTACGAGCAGTACTTC
TRBJ2-1 TRBV7-3 - - CASSLVQGGDEQFF TGTGCCAGCAGCTTAGTCCAGGGGGGAGATGAGCAGTTCTTC
TRBJ1-3 TRBV5-6 - - CASSLLAGESGNTIYF TGTGCCAGCAGCTTGTTGGCAGGGGAATCTGGAAACACCATATATTTT
TRBJ2-7 TRBV11-2 TRBD1 - CASSSDRGWDEQYF TGTGCCAGCAGCTCGGACAGGGGATGGGACGAGCAGTACTTC
TRBJ2-3 TRBV9 - - CASSGWPVGRSTDTQYF TGTGCCAGCAGCGGATGGCCGGTCGGGAGAAGTACAGATACGCAGTATTTT
TRBJ1-3 TRBV7-7 - - CASSSGPSPGNTIYF TGTGCTAGCAGCTCGGGCCCTAGCCCTGGAAACACCATATATTTT
TRBJ2-7 TRBV27 TRBD1 - CASSLDTGGSEQYF TGTGCCAGCAGTTTAGATACAGGGGGCTCCGAGCAGTACTTC
TRBJ2-2 TRBV9 TRBD1 - CASSVETGATGELFF TGTGCCAGCAGCGTAGAAACAGGGGCCACCGGGGAGCTGTTTTTT
TRBJ1-5 TRBV19 TRBD1 - CASSTLPGQAINQPQHF TGTGCCAGTAGTACCCTCCCGGGACAGGCTATTAATCAGCCCCAGCATTTT
TRBJ2-7 TRBV2 - once CASSEQGASYEQYF TGTGCCAGCAGTGAGCAGGGCGCCTCCTACGAGCAGTACTTC
TRBJ1-1 TRBV28 TRBD1 - CASSFPGGAFEAFF TGTGCCAGCAGTTTCCCAGGGGGCGCGTTTGAAGCTTTCTTT
TRBJ2-5 TRBV9 - - CASSVFRGSGVETQYF TGTGCCAGCAGCGTTTTTCGTGGGAGTGGGGTAGAGACCCAGTACTTC
TRBJ1-2 TRBV5-1 - - CASSLNWARNGYTF TGCGCCAGCAGCTTGAATTGGGCCAGGAATGGCTACACCTTC
TRBJ1-5 TRBV7-2 - - CASSSWANSNQPQHF TGTGCCAGCAGCTCATGGGCAAATAGCAATCAGCCCCAGCATTTT
TRBJ2-2 TRBV19 TRBD1 - CASIRQGRISNTGELFF TGTGCCAGTATTCGACAGGGTCGAATATCGAACACCGGGGAGCTGTTTTTT
TRBJ1-2 TRBV6-1 - few CASSEGVAGNNGYTF TGTGCCAGCAGTGAAGGGGTCGCAGGAAACAATGGCTACACCTTC
TRBJ1-2 TRBV30 - - CAWSVGRGSGYPF -
TRBJ2-1 TRBV14 TRBD2 - CASSHVGRESNNEQFF TGTGCCAGCAGCCATGTAGGGCGGGAGTCTAACAATGAGCAGTTCTTC
TRBJ2-7 TRBV5-1 TRBD2 - CASSFGTSYEQYF TGCGCCAGCAGCTTCGGGACTAGCTACGAGCAGTACTTC
TRBJ2-1 TRBV4-1 TRBD2 - CASSQSRLAGPVYNEQFF TGCGCCAGCAGCCAGAGTAGACTAGCGGGACCCGTTTACAATGAGCAGTTCTTC